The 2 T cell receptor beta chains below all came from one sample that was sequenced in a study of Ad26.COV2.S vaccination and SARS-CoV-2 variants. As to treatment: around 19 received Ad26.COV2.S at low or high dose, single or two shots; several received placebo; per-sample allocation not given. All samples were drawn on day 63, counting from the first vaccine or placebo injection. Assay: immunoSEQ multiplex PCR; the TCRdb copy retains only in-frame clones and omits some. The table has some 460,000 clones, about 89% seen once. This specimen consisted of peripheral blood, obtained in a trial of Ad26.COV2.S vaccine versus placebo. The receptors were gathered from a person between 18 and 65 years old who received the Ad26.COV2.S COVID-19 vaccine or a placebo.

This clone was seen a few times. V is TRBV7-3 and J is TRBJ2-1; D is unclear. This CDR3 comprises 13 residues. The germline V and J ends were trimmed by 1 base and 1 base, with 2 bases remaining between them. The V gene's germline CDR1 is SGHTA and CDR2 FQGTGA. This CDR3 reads CASSLRSYNEQFF. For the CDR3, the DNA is TGTGCCAGCAGCTTAAGGTCCTACAATGAGCAGTTCTTC.

The CDR3 spells CASLPPPTGQKNGYTF. The CDR3 DNA reads TGTGCCAGCCTCCCGCCTCCTACGGGACAGAAGAATGGCTACACCTTC. The chain is built from TRBV28 and TRBJ1-2; 7 nucleotides agree with TRBD1. The germline V gene encodes CDR1 MDHEN and CDR2 SYDVKM. This CDR3 is built from 16 residues. The trim removed 8 bases at V and 6 bases at J, leaving 18 bases unmatched.